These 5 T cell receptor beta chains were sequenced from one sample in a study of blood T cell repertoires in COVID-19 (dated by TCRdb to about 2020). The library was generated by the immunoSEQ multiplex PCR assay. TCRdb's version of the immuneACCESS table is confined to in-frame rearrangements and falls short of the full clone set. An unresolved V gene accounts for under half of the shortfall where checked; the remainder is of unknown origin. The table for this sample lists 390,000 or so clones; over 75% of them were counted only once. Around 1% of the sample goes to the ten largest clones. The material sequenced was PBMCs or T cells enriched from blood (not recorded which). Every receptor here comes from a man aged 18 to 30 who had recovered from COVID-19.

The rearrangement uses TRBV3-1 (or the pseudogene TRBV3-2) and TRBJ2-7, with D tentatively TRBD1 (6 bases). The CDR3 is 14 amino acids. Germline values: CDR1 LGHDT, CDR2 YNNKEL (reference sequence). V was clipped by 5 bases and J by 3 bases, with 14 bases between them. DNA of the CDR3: TGTGCCAGCAGCGACCGGGACACGAACTACGAGCAGTACTTC. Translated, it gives CASSDRDTNYEQYF.

The CDR3 DNA is TGTGCCAGCAGCATGACTAGCGGGGCGGGAGAGACCCAGTACTTC. Protein: CASSMTSGAGETQYF. The chain is built from TRBV5-4 and TRBJ2-5; TRBD2 matches 11 bases. J was trimmed by 4 bases and V by 4 bases; bases with no gene match: 6. Germline V gene data show CDR1 as SGHNT and CDR2 as YYREEE (reference sequence). CDR3 length equals 15 residues.

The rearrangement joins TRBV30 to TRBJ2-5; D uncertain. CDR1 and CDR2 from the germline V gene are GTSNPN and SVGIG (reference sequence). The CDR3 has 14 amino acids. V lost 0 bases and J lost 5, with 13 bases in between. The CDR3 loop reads CAWSVVSSRETQYF. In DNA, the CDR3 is TGTGCCTGGAGTGTAGTCTCCTCTCGGGAGACCCAGTACTTC.

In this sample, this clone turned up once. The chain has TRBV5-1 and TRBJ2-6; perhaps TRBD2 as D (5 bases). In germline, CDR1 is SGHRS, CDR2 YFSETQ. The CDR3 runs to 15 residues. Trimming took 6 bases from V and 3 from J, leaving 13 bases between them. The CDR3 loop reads CASTLLEDGANVLTF. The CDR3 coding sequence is TGCGCCAGCACCCTACTAGAAGATGGGGCCAACGTCCTGACTTTC. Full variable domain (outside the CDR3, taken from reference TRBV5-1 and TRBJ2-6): KAGVTQTPRYLIKTRGQQVTLSCSPISGHRSVSWYQQTPGQGLQFLFEYFSETQRNKGNFPGRFSGRQFSNSRSEMNVSTLELGDSALYLCASTLLEDGANVLTFGAGSRLTVL.

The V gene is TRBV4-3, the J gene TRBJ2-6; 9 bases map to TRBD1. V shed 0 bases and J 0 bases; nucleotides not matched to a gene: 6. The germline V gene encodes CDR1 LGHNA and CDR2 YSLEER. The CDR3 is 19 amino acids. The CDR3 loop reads CASSQEGQGFLSGANVLTF. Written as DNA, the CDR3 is TGCGCCAGCAGCCAAGAAGGACAGGGGTTCCTCTCTGGGGCCAACGTCCTGACTTTC.